The entry below describes one TCR beta chain. These data belong to a study of PD-1 blockade in classical Hodgkin lymphoma. Relapses following autologous stem cell transplantation were seen in all patients, with brentuximab vedotin exposure varying. With 3 bases removed from V and 1 base from J, the gap between germline ends came to 6 bases. The CDR3 has 14 amino acids. Germline V lookup: CDR1 MDHEN, CDR2 SYDVKM. Using immunoSEQ multiplex PCR, the repertoire was profiled, and TCRdb retains in-frame clones only, with some absent. Here the sample spans 20,000 to 25,000 clones, more than 60% being singletons.

The chain has TRBV28 and TRBJ2-2; TRBD2 is a possible D gene (6 bases). Sequencing used peripheral blood mononuclear cells (PBMCs), obtained before the second cycle of nivolumab. This receptor was taken from a human donor with classical Hodgkin lymphoma. DNA for the CDR3: TGTGCCAGCAGTTTGCGGGGGAACACCGGGGAGCTGTTTTTT. Its protein is CASSLRGNTGELFF.